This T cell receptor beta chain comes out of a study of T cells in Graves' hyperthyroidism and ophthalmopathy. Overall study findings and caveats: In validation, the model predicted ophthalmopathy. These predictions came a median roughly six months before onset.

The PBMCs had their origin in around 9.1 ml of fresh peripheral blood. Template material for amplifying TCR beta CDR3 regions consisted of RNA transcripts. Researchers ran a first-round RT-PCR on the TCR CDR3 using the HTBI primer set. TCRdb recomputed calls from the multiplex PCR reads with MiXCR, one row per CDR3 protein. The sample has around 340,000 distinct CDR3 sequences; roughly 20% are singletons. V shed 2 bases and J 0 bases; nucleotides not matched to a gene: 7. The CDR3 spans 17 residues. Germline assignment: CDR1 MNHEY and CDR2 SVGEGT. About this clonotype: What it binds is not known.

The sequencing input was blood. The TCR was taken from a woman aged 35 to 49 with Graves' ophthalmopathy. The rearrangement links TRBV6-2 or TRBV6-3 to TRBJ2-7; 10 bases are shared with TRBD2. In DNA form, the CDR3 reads TGTGCCAGCAGTTACGCATCCGGGACTAGCGTCTCCTACGAGCAGTACTTC. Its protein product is CASSYASGTSVSYEQYF.